This T cell receptor (beta chain) was identified during a study of long-term antiretroviral therapy in people with HIV. Germline V gene data show CDR1 as SQVTM and CDR2 as ANQGSEA. This CDR3 is built from 17 residues. Germline trimming cut 3 bases from V and 5 bases from J; bases unmatched to any gene: 12. Version v3.0 of the immunoSEQ assay ran at survey level. Using immunoSEQ multiplex PCR, the repertoire was profiled, and TCRdb retains in-frame clones only, with some absent. The sample gives approximately 15,000 clones, around 83% of which show up once; 18% is in the top ten. The material sequenced was unsorted PBMCs, taken just before starting antiretroviral therapy. The TCR originated in a man in his forties with HIV. The chain carries TRBV29-1 and TRBJ2-5, with 13 bases lining up with TRBD2. The CDR3 is CSVDDGGTSGMLETQYF. The CDR3 region has the DNA TGCAGCGTTGACGATGGGGGGACTAGCGGGATGTTGGAGACCCAGTACTTC.